This TCR beta chain was recovered during a study of T-cell reconstitution after alpha-beta-depleted transplantation in children. Trimming took off 1 base at V and 1 base at J, with 10 bases between the two ends. Germline values: CDR1 LGHDT, CDR2 YNNKEL (reference sequence). This CDR3 is 15 amino acids long. This clonotype was observed many times. As it was prepared, the TCRbeta library received unique molecular identifiers. TCRdb independently ran MiXCR on the PCR reads; one entry per CDR3 protein. Seen here are about 190,000 distinct CDR3 sequences, 6.5% to 7.5% observed once, and the top ten hold about 3%.

The TCR was taken from a human donor who donated a stem cell graft to a child with Wiskott-Aldrich syndrome. Sequences were derived from PBMCs from the stem cell graft donor, sampled from the stem cell graft. The gene calls are TRBV3-1 and TRBJ1-1; no reliable D call. CDR3 sequence: CASSQASRANTEAFF. DNA of the CDR3: TGTGCCAGCAGCCAAGCGTCCCGGGCGAACACTGAAGCTTTCTTT. Supplemented by reference TRBV3-1 and TRBJ1-1, the full variable domain reads DTAVSQTPKYLVTQMGNDKSIKCEQNLGHDTMYWYKQDSKKFLKIMFSYNNKELIINETVPNRFSPKSPDKAHLNLHINSLELGDSAVYFCASSQASRANTEAFFGQGTRLTVV.